This TCR beta chain was identified during a study of T cell responses to AZD1222 COVID-19 vaccine. Findings and limits, study-wide: Spike-wide vaccine-associated CD4 TCRs dominated at 160-218 and 743-854. Mostly white British, mostly female donors; authors suggested clonal diversity may be underestimated. Increases in Spike-specific TCR breadth and depth were seen after two AZD1222 doses. Repertoire sampling occurred only after the peak T cell response.

For this clone: Its antigen is undetermined.

Here immunoSEQ multiplex PCR was the method, and the copy in TCRdb shows in-frame clones only, minus some. The table shows about 100,000 clones, with more than 70% occurring only once. This CDR3 region has 17 residues. With 4 bases clipped from V and 4 bases from J, the junction kept 10 bases outside the gene matches. Germline CDR1 reads MNHEY; CDR2 reads SVGEGT. This receptor was taken from an adult in good health. Sequences were derived from peripheral blood, sampled on day 0 of MenACWY control vaccination. The rearrangement links TRBV6-2 or TRBV6-3 to TRBJ2-1; 10 bases align to TRBD2. CDR3 in amino acids: CASSLAGGSLGYNEQFF. Written as DNA, the CDR3 is TGTGCCAGCAGTTTAGCGGGAGGAAGTCTAGGGTACAATGAGCAGTTCTTC.